This T cell receptor beta chain appears in the sequencing data of a study of neurological immune-mediated disorders. The cell input for sorted libraries was about a million, and those cells were CD4+ or CD8+ T cells. The CDR3 covers 13 residues. Germline-derived CDR1 and CDR2 are DFQATT and SNEGSKA (reference sequence). The making of cDNA relied on 5'RACE with 10-nucleotide random UMIs. In every sequencing run, more than 180 million TCR-beta sequences were generated from 15-18 subjects. TCRdb fed the 5' RACE reads into MiXCR, producing one record per CDR3 protein. Of about 38,000 distinct CDR3 sequences in the sample, 9.5% to 13% were seen once. Notes on this clonotype: A junction end diverges from the germline sequence, so it may reflect a read error.

The origin of this receptor is a woman in her twenties or thirties with HTLV-1-associated myelopathy (HAM/TSP). Sequencing was performed on CD4+ T cells from blood. The rearrangement uses TRBV20-1 and TRBJ1-1; no firm D call. The CDR3: CSARRQDNNEAFF. The CDR3 DNA follows: TGCAGTGCTAGACGGCAGGATAACAATGAAGCTTTCTTT.